The clone carrying this T cell receptor beta chain has only one observation. After removal of 8 bases from V and 6 bases from J, the junction contained 6 bases not matched to a gene. Looked up from germline, CDR1 is MGHDK and CDR2 is SYGVNS. The CDR3 contains 13 residues. The source of the sample is a study of T cell changes during pregnancy in multiple sclerosis. The method was immunoSEQ multiplex PCR; TCRdb's version includes in-frame clones alone and lacks a portion of them. The data contain about 70,000 clones, about 94% of them seen just once; the ten biggest clones take up 0.58%. Source: peripheral blood, taken in the third trimester of pregnancy. The TCR comes from a female donor with multiple sclerosis, enrolled in a pregnancy study. The chain has TRBV25-1 and TRBJ1-2; 10 positions agree with TRBD1. CDR3 sequence reads: CASRDRGRNGYTF. The CDR3 nucleotides read TGTGCCAGCCGCGACAGGGGGCGGAATGGCTACACCTTC.